Listed below are T cell receptor beta chains from one sample, sequenced in a study of beta chain features in type 1 diabetes. TCRdb's table, derived via immunoSEQ multiplex PCR, lists solely in-frame clones and lacks some. The table records about 180,000 clones, around 13% of them present only once. Sequencing was done on a sample of central memory CD4+ T cells from blood. These receptors came from a woman aged 18-30 years in good health. The CDR3 runs from the conserved cysteine through the conserved F or W. The D gene is left open where the match is weak. The size entry is marked missing in some rows and otherwise reads once, few, many or a size class.

d_call	v_call	j_call	clone_size	cdr3_length	cdr3_aa	cdr3_nt
.	TRBV7-2	TRBJ2-1	.	14	CASSINLGLNEQFF	TGTGCCAGCAGCATTAATCTAGGTTTGAATGAGCAGTTCTTC
.	TRBV25-1	TRBJ1-2	few	13	CASSVGWFYGYTF	TGTGCCAGCAGTGTGGGCTGGTTTTATGGCTACACCTTC
TRBD1	TRBV19	TRBJ1-2	few	14	CASKITGQNYGYTF	TGTGCCAGTAAGATAACGGGACAGAACTATGGCTACACCTTC
.	TRBV2	TRBJ1-1	.	13	CASRTEMNTEAFF	TGTGCCAGCAGGACAGAAATGAACACTGAAGCTTTCTTT
.	TRBV6-1	TRBJ2-4	few	18	CASSARDGAGRAKNIQYF	TGTGCCAGCAGTGCGAGGGATGGGGCAGGGAGGGCCAAAAACATTCAGTACTTC
.	TRBV5-6	TRBJ1-2	few	18	CASSLGGPADRKIYGYTF	TGTGCCAGCAGCTTGGGGGGGCCCGCCGACCGCAAAATCTATGGCTACACCTTC
TRBD1	TRBV7-2	TRBJ1-2	.	16	CASSLARRGDPAGYTF	TGTGCCAGCAGCTTAGCTCGCAGGGGGGATCCTGCAGGCTACACCTTC
TRBD2	TRBV6-5	TRBJ2-1	.	13	CASSYARGEEMFF	TGTGCCAGCAGTTACGCTCGGGGGGAGGAAATGTTCTTC
.	TRBV27	TRBJ1-2	many	13	CASSLSNRAGYTF	TGTGCCAGCAGTTTATCAAACAGGGCAGGCTACACCTTC
.	TRBV5-6	TRBJ2-5	.	15	CASSLIARHQETQYF	TGTGCCAGCAGCTTGATAGCCCGGCACCAAGAGACCCAGTACTTC
.	TRBV5-6	TRBJ2-2	few	14	CASSLGLNTGELFF	TGTGCCAGCAGCTTGGGACTTAACACCGGGGAGCTGTTTTTT
.	TRBV5-1	TRBJ1-1	few	13	CASRTQGNTEAFF	TGCGCCAGCCGCACTCAGGGAAACACTGAAGCTTTCTTT
TRBD1	TRBV5-6	TRBJ1-4	few	15	CASSFRDRAYEKLFF	TGTGCCAGCAGCTTCCGGGACAGGGCTTATGAAAAACTGTTTTTT
TRBD2	TRBV5-1	TRBJ2-3	few	15	CASSLMEAGVDTQYF	TGCGCCAGCAGCTTGATGGAGGCGGGAGTAGATACGCAGTATTTT
.	TRBV9	TRBJ1-2	.	13	CASSVDRGYGYTF	TGTGCCAGCAGCGTAGATAGAGGCTATGGCTACACCTTC
.	TRBV9	TRBJ1-2	.	15	CASTGVAGAGSGYTF	TGTGCCAGCACCGGGGTCGCGGGGGCTGGAAGTGGCTACACCTTC
.	TRBV29-1	TRBJ2-3	few	12	CSVEVGSDTQYF	TGCAGCGTTGAAGTCGGGAGCGATACGCAGTATTTT
TRBD1	TRBV2	TRBJ2-1	few	15	CASKRQGLEYNEQFF	TGTGCCAGCAAAAGACAGGGATTGGAATACAATGAGCAGTTCTTC
TRBD2	TRBV30	TRBJ2-1	.	15	CAWSVSSGAHNEQFF	TGTGCCTGGAGTGTTTCCAGCGGGGCCCACAATGAGCAGTTCTTC
.	TRBV9	TRBJ2-7	many	16	CASSHNRASESYEQYF	TGTGCCAGCAGCCATAACCGGGCTAGCGAGTCCTACGAGCAGTACTTC
.	TRBV28	TRBJ2-1	few	13	CASTQGAGTLQFF	TGTGCCAGCACCCAAGGGGCCGGGACACTGCAGTTCTTC
TRBD2	TRBV4-3	TRBJ2-2	.	14	CASSPNGGTGELFF	TGCGCCAGCAGCCCGAACGGGGGGACCGGGGAGCTGTTTTTT
.	TRBV11-1	TRBJ2-1	few	15	CASSLGLDRVNEQFF	TGTGCCAGCAGCTTAGGGCTAGATCGGGTCAATGAGCAGTTCTTC
.	TRBV7-9	TRBJ1-3	many	12	CASRTKGDTIYF	TGTGCCAGCAGAACAAAGGGGGACACCATATATTTT
.	TRBV30	TRBJ1-3	few	12	CAWISSGNTIYF	TGTGCCTGGATCAGCTCTGGAAACACCATATATTTT
TRBD1	TRBV9	TRBJ1-2	.	14	CASSEQGQDYGYTF	TGTGCCAGCAGCGAACAGGGACAGGACTATGGCTACACCTTC
TRBD2	TRBV28	TRBJ2-4	.	14	CASSLASGRGIQYF	TGTGCCAGCAGTTTGGCTAGCGGGAGAGGCATTCAGTACTTC
TRBD1	TRBV29-1	TRBJ2-4	.	15	CSVILGQGAKNIQYF	TGCAGCGTTATTCTGGGACAGGGGGCCAAAAACATTCAGTACTTC
TRBD2	TRBV13	TRBJ2-5	few	16	CASSLTSGRSGETQYF	TGTGCCAGCAGTCTGACTAGCGGGAGGTCAGGAGAGACCCAGTACTTC
.	TRBV30	TRBJ1-1	few	11	CAWYKNTEAFF	TGTGCCTGGTACAAGAACACTGAAGCTTTCTTT
TRBD1	TRBV6-1	TRBJ1-5	.	15	CASSESGGYLQPQHF	TGTGCCAGCAGTGAGTCAGGGGGCTACTTGCAGCCCCAGCATTTT
.	TRBV2	TRBJ2-2	few	14	CASNGRILTGELFF	TGTGCCAGCAATGGCCGTATCTTAACCGGGGAGCTGTTTTTT
.	TRBV29-1	TRBJ1-3	few	13	CSVALVAGNTIYF	TGCAGCGTTGCACTAGTGGCTGGAAACACCATATATTTT
TRBD2	TRBV6-6	TRBJ2-3	few	14	CASSYRGGTDTQYF	TGTGCCAGCAGTTACCGGGGGGGCACAGATACGCAGTATTTT
.	TRBV25-1	TRBJ1-2	.	14	CASSEEGWDYGYTF	TGTGCCAGCAGTGAAGAGGGATGGGACTATGGCTACACCTTC
TRBD2	TRBV27	TRBJ2-1	few	15	CASGTSGRSHNEQFF	TGTGCCAGCGGGACTAGCGGGAGGTCTCACAATGAGCAGTTCTTC
TRBD2	TRBV7-2	TRBJ2-7	.	13	CASSLAGRGEQYF	TGTGCCAGCAGCTTAGCCGGGAGGGGTGAGCAGTACTTC
TRBD2	TRBV6-5	TRBJ2-7	.	15	CASRTGLAGNYEQYF	TGTGCCAGCAGGACGGGACTAGCGGGGAACTACGAGCAGTACTTC
.	TRBV2	TRBJ2-1	.	12	CASRVNEQEQFF	TGTGCCAGCAGAGTGAACGAACAGGAGCAGTTCTTC
.	TRBV6-5	TRBJ1-2	.	13	CASFSGSNYGYTF	TGTGCCAGCTTCTCGGGATCTAACTATGGCTACACCTTC
TRBD1	TRBV19	TRBJ1-5	few	15	CASRGQGRSNQPQHF	TGTGCCAGTAGGGGACAGGGTAGGAGCAATCAGCCCCAGCATTTT
TRBD1	TRBV7-8	TRBJ1-1	few	16	CASSLANKGQGYQAFF	TGTGCCAGCAGCTTAGCGAATAAAGGACAGGGTTATCAAGCTTTCTTT
.	TRBV25-1	TRBJ2-1	.	14	CASSSFGGYNEQFF	TGTGCCAGCAGTAGTTTTGGAGGGTACAATGAGCAGTTCTTC
.	TRBV9	TRBJ2-5	many	15	CASSVGGHRQETQYF	TGTGCCAGCAGCGTAGGGGGCCACCGGCAAGAGACCCAGTACTTC
TRBD1	TRBV7-9	TRBJ1-5	few	13	CASSTQGQEDMHF	TGTGCCAGCAGCACTCAAGGACAGGAGGACATGCATTTT
TRBD1	TRBV30	TRBJ1-4	few	14	CAWSLTGANEKLFF	TGTGCCTGGAGTCTGACAGGGGCTAATGAAAAACTGTTTTTT
.	TRBV18	TRBJ2-3	few	16	CASSRTSGTSTDTQYF	TGTGCCAGCTCCCGGACCTCGGGGACTAGCACAGATACGCAGTATTTT
.	TRBV13	TRBJ2-1	few	13	CASSLREFDEQFF	TGTGCCAGCAGCTTACGGGAGTTCGATGAGCAGTTCTTC
.	TRBV18	TRBJ1-2	few	14	CASSPGSSNYGYTF	TGTGCCAGCTCACCTGGGAGTTCTAACTATGGCTACACCTTC
.	TRBV7-2	TRBJ2-5	.	13	CASSRTSQETQYF	TGTGCCAGCAGCCGGACTTCCCAAGAGACCCAGTACTTC
.	TRBV15	TRBJ1-1	few	13	CATSKLMNTEAFF	TGTGCCACCAGTAAACTCATGAACACTGAAGCTTTCTTT
.	TRBV6-5	TRBJ1-5	few	13	CASRGTRHQPQHF	TGTGCCAGCAGAGGCACGAGGCATCAGCCCCAGCATTTT
.	TRBV11-2	TRBJ2-7	.	15	CASRGTGTHYYEQYF	TGTGCCAGCAGAGGGACCGGGACTCATTACTACGAGCAGTACTTC